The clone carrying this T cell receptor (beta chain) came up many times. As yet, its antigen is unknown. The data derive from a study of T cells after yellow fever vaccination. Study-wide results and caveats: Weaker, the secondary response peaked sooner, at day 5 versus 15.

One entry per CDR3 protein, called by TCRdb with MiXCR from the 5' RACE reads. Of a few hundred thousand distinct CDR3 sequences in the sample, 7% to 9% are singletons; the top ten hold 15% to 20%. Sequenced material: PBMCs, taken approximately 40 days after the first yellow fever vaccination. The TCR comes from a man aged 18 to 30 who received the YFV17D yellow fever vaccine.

In DNA, the CDR3 is TGCAGTACACGGGGGGGCCGGGAGACCCAGTACTTC. Protein sequence: CSTRGGRETQYF. The chain has TRBV20-1 and TRBJ2-5, with TRBD2 matching 8 bases. This CDR3 comprises 12 residues. CDR1 and CDR2 from the germline V gene are DFQATT and SNEGSKA (reference sequence). V shed 8 bases, J shed 5 bases, and the junction held 7 bases outside the gene matches.